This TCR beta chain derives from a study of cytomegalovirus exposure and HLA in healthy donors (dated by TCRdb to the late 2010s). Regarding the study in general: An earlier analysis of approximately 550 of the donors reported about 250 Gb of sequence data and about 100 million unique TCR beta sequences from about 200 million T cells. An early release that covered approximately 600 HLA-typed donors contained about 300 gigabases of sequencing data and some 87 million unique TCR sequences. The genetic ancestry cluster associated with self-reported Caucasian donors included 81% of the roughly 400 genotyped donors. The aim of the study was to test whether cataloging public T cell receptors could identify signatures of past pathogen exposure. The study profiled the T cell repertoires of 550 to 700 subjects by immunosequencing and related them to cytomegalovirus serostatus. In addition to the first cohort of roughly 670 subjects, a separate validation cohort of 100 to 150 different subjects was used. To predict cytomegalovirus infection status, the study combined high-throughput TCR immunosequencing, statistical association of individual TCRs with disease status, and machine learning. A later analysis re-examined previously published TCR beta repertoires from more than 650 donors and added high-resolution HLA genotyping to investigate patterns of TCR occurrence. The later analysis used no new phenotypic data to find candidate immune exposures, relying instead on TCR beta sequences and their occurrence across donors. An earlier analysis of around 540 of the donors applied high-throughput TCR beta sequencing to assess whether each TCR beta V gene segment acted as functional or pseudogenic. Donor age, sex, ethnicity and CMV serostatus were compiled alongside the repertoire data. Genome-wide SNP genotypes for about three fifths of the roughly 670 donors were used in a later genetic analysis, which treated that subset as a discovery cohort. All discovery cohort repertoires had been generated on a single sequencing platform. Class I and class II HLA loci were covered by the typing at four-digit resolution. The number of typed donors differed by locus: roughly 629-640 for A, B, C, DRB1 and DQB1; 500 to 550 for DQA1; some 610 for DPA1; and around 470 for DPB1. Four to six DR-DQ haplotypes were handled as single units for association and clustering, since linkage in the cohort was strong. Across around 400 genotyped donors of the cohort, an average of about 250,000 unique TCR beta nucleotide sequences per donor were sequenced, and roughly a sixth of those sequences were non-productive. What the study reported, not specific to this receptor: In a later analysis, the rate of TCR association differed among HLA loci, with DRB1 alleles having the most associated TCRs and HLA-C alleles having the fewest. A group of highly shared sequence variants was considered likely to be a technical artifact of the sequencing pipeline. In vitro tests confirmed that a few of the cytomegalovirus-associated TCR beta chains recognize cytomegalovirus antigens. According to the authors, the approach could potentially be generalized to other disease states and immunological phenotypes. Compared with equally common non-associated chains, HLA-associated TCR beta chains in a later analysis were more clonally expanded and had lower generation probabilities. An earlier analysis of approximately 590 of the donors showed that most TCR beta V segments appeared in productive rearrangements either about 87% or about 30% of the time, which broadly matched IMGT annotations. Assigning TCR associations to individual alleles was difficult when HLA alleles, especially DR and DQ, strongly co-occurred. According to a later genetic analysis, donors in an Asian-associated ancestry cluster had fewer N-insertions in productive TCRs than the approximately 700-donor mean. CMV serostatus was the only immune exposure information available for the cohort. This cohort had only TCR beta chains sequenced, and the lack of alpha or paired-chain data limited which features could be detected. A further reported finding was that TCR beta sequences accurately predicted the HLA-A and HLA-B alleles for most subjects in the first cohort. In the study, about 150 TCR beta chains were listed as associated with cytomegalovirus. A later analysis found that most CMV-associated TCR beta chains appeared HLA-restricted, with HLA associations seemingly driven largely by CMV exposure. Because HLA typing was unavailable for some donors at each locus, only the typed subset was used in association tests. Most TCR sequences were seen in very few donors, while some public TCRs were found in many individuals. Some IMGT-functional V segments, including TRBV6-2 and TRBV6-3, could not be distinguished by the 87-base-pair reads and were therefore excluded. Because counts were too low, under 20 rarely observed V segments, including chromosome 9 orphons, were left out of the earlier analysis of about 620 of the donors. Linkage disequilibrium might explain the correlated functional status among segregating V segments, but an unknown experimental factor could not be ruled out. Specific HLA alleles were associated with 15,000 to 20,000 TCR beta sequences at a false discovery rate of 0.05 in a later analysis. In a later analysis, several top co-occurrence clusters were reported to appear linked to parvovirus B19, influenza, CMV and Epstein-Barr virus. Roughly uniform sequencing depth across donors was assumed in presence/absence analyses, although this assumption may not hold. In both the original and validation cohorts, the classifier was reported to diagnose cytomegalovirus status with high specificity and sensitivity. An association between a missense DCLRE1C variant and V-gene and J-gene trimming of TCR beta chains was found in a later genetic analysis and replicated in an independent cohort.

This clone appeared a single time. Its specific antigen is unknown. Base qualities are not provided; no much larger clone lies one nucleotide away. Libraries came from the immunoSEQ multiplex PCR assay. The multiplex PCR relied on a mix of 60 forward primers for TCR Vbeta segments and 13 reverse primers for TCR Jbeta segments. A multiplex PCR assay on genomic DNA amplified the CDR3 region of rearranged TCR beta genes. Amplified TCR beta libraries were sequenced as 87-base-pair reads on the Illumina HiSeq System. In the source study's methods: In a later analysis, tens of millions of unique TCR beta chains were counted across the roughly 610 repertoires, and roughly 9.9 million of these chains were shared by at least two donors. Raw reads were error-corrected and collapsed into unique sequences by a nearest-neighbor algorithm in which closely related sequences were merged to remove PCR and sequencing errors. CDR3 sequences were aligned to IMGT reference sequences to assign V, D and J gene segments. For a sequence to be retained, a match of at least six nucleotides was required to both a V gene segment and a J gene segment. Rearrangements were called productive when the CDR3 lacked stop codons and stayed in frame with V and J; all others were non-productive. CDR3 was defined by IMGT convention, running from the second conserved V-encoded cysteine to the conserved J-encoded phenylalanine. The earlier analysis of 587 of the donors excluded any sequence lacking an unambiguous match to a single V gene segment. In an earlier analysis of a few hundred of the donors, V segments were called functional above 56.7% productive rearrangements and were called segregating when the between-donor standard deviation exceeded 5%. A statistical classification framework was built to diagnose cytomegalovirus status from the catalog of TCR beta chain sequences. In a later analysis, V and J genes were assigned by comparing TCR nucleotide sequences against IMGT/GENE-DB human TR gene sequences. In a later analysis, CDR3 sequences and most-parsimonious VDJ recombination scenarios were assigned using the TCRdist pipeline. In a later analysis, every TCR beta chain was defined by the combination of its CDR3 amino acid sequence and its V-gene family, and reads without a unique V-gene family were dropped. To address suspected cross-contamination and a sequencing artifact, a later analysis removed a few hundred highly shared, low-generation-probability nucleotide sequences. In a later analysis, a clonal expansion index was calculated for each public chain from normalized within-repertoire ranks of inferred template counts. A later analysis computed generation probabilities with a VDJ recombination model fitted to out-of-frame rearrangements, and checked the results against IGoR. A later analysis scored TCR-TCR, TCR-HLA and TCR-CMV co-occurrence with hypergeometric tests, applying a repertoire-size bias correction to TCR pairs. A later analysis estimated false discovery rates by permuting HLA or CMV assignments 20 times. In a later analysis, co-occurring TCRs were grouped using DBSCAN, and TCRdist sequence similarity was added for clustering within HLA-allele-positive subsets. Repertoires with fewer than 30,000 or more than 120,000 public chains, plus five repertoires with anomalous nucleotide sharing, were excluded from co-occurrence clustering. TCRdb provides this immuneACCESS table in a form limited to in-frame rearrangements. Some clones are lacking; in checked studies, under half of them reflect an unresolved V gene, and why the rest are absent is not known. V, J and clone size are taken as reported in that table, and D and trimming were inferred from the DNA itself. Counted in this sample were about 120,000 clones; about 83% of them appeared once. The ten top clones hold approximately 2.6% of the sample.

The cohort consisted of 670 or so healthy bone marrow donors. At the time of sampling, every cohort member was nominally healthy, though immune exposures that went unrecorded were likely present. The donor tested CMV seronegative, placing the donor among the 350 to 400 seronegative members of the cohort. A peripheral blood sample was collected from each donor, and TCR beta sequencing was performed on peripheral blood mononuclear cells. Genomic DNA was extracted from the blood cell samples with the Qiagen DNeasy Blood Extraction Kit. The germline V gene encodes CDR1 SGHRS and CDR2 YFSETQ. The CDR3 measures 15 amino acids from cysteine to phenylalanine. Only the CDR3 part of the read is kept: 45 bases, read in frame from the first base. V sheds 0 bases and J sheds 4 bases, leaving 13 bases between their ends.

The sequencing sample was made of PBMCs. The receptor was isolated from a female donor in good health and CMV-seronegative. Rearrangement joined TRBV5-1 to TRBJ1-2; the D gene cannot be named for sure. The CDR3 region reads CASSLDRGDGYGYTF. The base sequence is TGCGCCAGCAGCTTGGATCGGGGTGACGGCTATGGCTACACCTTC.